The table lists the clone carrying this T cell receptor beta chain with many counts. Template material for amplifying TCR beta CDR3 regions consisted of RNA transcripts. First-round RT-PCR of the TCR CDR3 relied on the HTBI primer set. TCRdb itself ran the multiplex PCR reads through MiXCR, one entry per CDR3 protein. Among some 760,000 distinct CDR3 sequences listed, 14% were seen once. CDR3 length equals 12 residues. The V end was cut by 0 bases, the J end by 8 bases, with 10 bases between. Germline lookup yields CDR1 GTSNPN and CDR2 SVGIG (reference sequence). This sample is drawn from a study of T cells in Graves' hyperthyroidism and ophthalmopathy. Study summary: Staff took peripheral blood when the initial diagnosis was made, before any treatment began.

When ophthalmopathy did not progress within 18 months, Graves' hyperthyroidism was considered stable. Patients aged 18 to 65 had newly diagnosed hyperthyroidism that had lasted under 2 months. Sequenced input: blood. The sequence was obtained from a woman between 18 and 29 years old with Graves' hyperthyroidism. This sequence joins TRBV30 and TRBJ1-2; tentative D call: TRBD1 (5 bases). The CDR3 protein is CAWSVAGSGYTF. As DNA, the CDR3 is TGTGCCTGGAGTGTAGCAGGGTCAGGCTACACCTTC.